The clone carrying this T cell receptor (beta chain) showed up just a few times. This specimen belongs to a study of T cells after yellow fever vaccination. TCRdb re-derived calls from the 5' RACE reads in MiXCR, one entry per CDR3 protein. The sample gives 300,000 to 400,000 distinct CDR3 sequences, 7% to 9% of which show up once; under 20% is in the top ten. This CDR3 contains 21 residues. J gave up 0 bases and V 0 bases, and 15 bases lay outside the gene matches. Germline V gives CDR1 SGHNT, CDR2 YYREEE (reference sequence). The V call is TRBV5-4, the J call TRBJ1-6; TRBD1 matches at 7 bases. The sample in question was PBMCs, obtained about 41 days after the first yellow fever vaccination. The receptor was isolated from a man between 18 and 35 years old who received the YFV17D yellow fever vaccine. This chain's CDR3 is CASSLEQLARGTGSYNSPLHF. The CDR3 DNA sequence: TGTGCCAGCAGCTTGGAACAGCTTGCCAGGGGGACCGGCTCCTATAATTCACCCCTCCACTTT.